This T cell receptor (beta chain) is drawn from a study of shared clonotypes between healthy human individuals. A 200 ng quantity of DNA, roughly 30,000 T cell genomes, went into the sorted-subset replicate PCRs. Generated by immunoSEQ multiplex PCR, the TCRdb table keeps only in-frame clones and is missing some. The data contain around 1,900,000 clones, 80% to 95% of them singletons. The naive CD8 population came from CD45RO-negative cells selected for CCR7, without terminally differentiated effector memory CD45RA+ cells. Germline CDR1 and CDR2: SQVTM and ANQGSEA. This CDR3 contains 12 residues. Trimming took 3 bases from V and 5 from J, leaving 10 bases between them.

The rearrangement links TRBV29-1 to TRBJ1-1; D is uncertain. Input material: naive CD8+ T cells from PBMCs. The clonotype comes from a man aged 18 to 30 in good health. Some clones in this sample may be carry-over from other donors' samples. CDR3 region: CSVDGAGTEAFF. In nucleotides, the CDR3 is TGCAGCGTTGACGGCGCCGGAACTGAAGCTTTCTTT.